This TCR beta chain was observed in a study of blood T cells in healthy people across ages. Study as a whole: The template switching approach captured approximately one barcoded beta molecule for every two T cells.

The CDR3 extends over 14 amino acids. Through a sample-barcoded 5' primer and a J-beta primer mix, a second PCR was run for roughly 7 to 11 cycles. TCRdb passed the 5' RACE reads through MiXCR, listing each CDR3 protein once. There are about 640,000 distinct CDR3 sequences in the sample; roughly 58% occur only once, and roughly 34% lies in the top ten. The source of this sequence is a man aged 60 to 69 in good health. Sequencing input: blood. The V and J genes are TRBV21-1 and TRBJ2-5; the DNA was not used to check the table's D call, TRBD1. TRBV21-1 constitutes a pseudogene. In nucleotides, the CDR3 is TGTGCCAGCAGCCCGATACAGGAGGAAGAGACCCAGTACTTC. It yields the protein CASSPIQEEETQYF.